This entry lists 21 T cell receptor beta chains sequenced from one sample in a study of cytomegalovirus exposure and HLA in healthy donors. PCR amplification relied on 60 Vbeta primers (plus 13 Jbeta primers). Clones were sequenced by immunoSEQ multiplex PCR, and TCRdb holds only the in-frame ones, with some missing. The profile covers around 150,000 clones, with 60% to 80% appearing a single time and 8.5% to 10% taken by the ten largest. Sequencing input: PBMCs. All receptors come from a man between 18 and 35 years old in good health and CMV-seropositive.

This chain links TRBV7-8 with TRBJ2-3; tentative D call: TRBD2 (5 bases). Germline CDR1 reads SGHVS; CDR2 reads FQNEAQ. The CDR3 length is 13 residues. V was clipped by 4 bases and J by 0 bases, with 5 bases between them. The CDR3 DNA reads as TGTGCCAGCAGCTGGACTAGCACAGATACGCAGTATTTT. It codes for CASSWTSTDTQYF.

CDR3: CASSFRGLNTEAFF. CDR3 bases: TGTGCCAGCAGCTTCAGGGGGCTGAACACTGAAGCTTTCTTT. The rearrangement joins TRBV5-6 to TRBJ1-1; 8 bases agree with TRBD1. The CDR3 totals 14 residues. V shed 2 bases and J 0 bases; nucleotides not matched to a gene: 0. Germline V gene data show CDR1 as SGHDT and CDR2 as YYEEEE.

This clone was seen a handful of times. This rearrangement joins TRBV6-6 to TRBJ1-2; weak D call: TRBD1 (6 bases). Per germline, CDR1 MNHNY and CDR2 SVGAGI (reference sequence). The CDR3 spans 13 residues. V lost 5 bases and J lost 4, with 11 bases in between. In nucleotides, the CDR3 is TGTGCCAGCAGTCAAACAGGGCCCTATGGCTACACCTTC. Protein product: CASSQTGPYGYTF.

CDR3 amino acids: CASSPGDRGYGYTF. Written as DNA, the CDR3 is TGTGCCAGCAGCCCCGGGGACAGAGGCTATGGCTACACCTTC. This chain connects TRBV5-5 to TRBJ1-2; 7 positions match TRBD1. CDR1 SGHKS and CDR2 YYEKEE come from the germline V gene (reference sequence). The CDR3 totals 14 residues. With V trimmed by 4 bases and J by 4 bases, 7 bases remained unmatched.

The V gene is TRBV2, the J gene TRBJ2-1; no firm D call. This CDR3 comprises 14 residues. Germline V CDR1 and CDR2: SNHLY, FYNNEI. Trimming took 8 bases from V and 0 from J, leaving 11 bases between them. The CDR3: CASSDKSSYNEQFF. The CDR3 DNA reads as TGTGCCAGCTCCGACAAGAGCTCCTACAATGAGCAGTTCTTC.

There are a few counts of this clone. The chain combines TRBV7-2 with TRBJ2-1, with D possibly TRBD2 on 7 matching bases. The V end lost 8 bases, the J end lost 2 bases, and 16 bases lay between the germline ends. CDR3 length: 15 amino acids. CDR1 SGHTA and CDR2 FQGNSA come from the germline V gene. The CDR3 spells CASLPGGGPYNEQFF. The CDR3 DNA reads TGTGCCAGCCTCCCTGGGGGGGGGCCCTACAATGAGCAGTTCTTC.

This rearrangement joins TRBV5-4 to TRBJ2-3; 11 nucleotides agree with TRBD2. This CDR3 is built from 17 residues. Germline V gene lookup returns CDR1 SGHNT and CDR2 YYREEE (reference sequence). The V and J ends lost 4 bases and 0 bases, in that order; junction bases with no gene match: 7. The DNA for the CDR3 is TGTGCCAGCAGCCCCCGGACTAGCGGGTCTAGCACAGATACGCAGTATTTT. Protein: CASSPRTSGSSTDTQYF.

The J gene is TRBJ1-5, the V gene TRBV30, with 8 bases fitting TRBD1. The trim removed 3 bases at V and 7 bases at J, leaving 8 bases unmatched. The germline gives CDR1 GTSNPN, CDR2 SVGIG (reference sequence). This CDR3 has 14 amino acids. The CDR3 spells CAWSTDRAPQPQHF. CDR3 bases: TGTGCCTGGAGCACGGACAGGGCCCCCCAGCCCCAGCATTTT.

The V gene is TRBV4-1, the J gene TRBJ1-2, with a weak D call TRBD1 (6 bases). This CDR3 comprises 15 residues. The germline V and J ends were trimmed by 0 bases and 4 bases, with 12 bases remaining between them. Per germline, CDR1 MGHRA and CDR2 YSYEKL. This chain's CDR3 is CASSQDRTDIYGYTF. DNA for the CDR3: TGCGCCAGCAGCCAAGATCGGACAGACATCTATGGCTACACCTTC.

The chain's CDR3 is CASSRGRGNEQFF. CDR3 sequence (DNA): TGTGCCAGCAGTAGAGGAAGGGGTAATGAGCAGTTCTTC. The chain joins TRBV6-9 to TRBJ2-1; TRBD1 might be the D (5 bases). The CDR3 covers 13 residues. Germline CDR1 and CDR2: MNHGY and SVAAGI. V was cut by 5 bases and J by 7 bases, with 12 bases left in between.

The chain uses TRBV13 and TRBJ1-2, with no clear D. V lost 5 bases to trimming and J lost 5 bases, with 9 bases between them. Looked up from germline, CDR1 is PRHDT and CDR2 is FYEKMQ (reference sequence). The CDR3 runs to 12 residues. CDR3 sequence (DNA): TGTGCCAGCAGCCCTAAGAAGTATGGCTACACCTTC. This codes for CASSPKKYGYTF.

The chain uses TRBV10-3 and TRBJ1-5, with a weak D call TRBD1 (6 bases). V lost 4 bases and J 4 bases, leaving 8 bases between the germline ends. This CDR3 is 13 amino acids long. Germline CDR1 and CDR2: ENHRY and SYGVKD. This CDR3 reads CAISGGLNQPQHF. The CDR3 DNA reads TGTGCCATCAGTGGGGGGCTAAATCAGCCCCAGCATTTT.

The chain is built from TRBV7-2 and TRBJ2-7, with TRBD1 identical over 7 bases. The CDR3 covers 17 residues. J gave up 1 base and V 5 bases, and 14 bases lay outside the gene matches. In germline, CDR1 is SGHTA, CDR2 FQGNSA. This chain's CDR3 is CASSPGRGRILSYEQYF. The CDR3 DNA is TGTGCCAGCAGCCCCGGTAGGGGGCGCATACTTTCCTACGAGCAGTACTTC.

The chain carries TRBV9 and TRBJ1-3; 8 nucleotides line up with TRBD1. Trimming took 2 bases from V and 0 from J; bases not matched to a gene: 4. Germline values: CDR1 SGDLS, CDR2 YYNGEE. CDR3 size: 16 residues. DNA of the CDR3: TGTGCCAGCAGCGTCACAGGGGGATACTCTGGAAACACCATATATTTT. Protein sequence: CASSVTGGYSGNTIYF.

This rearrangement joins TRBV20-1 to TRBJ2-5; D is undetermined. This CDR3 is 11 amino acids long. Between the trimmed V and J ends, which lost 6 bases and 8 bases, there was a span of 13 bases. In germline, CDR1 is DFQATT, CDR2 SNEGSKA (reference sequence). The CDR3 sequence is CSAREVATQYF. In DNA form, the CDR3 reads TGCAGTGCCCGAGAGGTTGCCACCCAGTACTTC.

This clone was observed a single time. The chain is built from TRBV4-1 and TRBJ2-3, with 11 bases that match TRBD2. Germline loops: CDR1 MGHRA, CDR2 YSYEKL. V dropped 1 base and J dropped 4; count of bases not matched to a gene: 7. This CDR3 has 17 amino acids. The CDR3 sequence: CASSQGYSGGGPDTQYF. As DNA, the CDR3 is TGCGCCAGCAGCCAAGGTTATAGCGGGGGGGGTCCAGATACGCAGTATTTT.

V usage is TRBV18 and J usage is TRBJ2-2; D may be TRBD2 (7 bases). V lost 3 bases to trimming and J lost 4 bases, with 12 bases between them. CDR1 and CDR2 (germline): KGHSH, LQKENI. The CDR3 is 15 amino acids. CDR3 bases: TGTGCCAGCTCACCCGACGGGGGGCCCACCGGGGAGCTGTTTTTT. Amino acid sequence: CASSPDGGPTGELFF.

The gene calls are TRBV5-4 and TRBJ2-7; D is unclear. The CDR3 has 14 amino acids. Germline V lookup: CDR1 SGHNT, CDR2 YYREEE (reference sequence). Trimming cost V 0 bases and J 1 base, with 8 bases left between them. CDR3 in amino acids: CASSLEGGSYEQYF. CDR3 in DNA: TGTGCCAGCAGCTTGGAAGGCGGATCCTACGAGCAGTACTTC.

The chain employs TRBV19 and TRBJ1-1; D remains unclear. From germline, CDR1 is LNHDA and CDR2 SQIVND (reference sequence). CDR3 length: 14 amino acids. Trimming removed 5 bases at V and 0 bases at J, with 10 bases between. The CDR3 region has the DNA TGTGCCAGTAGTCGGGGTAGGATGAACACTGAAGCTTTCTTT. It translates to CASSRGRMNTEAFF.

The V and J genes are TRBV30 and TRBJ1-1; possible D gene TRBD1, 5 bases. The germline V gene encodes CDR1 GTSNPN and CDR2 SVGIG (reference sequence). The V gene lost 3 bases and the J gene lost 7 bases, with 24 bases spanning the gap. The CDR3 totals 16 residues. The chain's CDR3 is CAWRRGRGPSADEAFF. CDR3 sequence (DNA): TGTGCCTGGAGAAGGGGTAGGGGCCCCTCGGCGGATGAAGCTTTCTTT.

The CDR3 coding sequence is TGCGCCAGCAGCCAAGAGGCAGGGGGCAATCAGCCCCAGCATTTT. Translation gives CASSQEAGGNQPQHF. V usage is TRBV4-3 and J usage is TRBJ1-5, with D possibly matching TRBD1 (6 bases). V shed 0 bases and J shed 2 bases, with 8 bases lying between them. This CDR3 is 15 amino acids long. Germline V gives CDR1 LGHNA, CDR2 YSLEER.